This record concerns one TCR beta chain sequence. This CDR3 comprises 14 residues. V was pared by 4 bases and J by 1 base, with 10 bases between. Germline assignment: CDR1 SGHRS and CDR2 YFSETQ. The entry originates in a study of T-cell reconstitution after alpha-beta-depleted transplantation in children. Unique molecular identifiers were incorporated during preparation of the TCRbeta library. TCRdb called the PCR reads again in MiXCR, with one record for every CDR3 protein. The sample records approximately 270,000 distinct CDR3 sequences, 9.9% being singletons. The TCR sequence derives from a human donor who donated a stem cell graft to a child with SCID. The V call is TRBV5-1, the J call TRBJ2-3; D gene unclear. The sample here was PBMCs from the stem cell graft donor, taken from the stem cell graft. CDR3 DNA: TGCGCCAGCAGCCCCGGTGGACGCACAGATACGCAGTATTTT. It encodes CASSPGGRTDTQYF.